This T cell receptor (beta chain) was profiled in a study of T cell clonality in common variable immunodeficiency (dated by TCRdb to about 2015). Paper-wide results and their limitations: According to the authors, finding the cause of the higher clonality in CVID would require sequencing the repertoires of T cell subpopulations. TCRbeta clonality was higher in CVID subjects than in healthy controls (t-test p = 0.018), and the increase was most characteristic of about a third of subjects. CVID TCRbeta sequences were reported to have fewer deletions and N-nucleotide insertions and to lack highly modified clones with 13 or more V deletions. Differences among patients in the CVID cohort limited the correlations between repertoire features and clinical complications. Despite equal DNA input, controls averaged about 81,820 unique sequences per sample versus about 31,547 in CVID samples. CVID subjects shared fewer TCRbeta clones with each other than healthy controls did (p < 0.0001).

This clone occurred a few times. Which antigen it targets is not known. The read ends 3 residues shy of where the CDR3 ends; the end is completed using the germline J gene. For sequencing, equivalent amounts of genomic DNA were input from CVID and control samples. For every sample, a 60 bp segment covering the rearranged TCRbeta CDR3 region was amplified and then sequenced. The immunoSEQ assay, a bias-corrected multiplex PCR combined with high-throughput sequencing, was used for TCRbeta amplification. The published analysis was carried out like this. Each unique nucleotide sequence was treated as a clone and annotated with V, D and J genes, copy number and frequency. Sequences were labeled productive if in frame, and non-productive if out of frame or containing stop codons. As previously described, clonality was computed from Shannon's entropy. The predicted amino acid sequences of productive clones were used to derive mean CDR3 Kyte-Doolittle hydropathy. Scaled V gene usage was hierarchically clustered using Manhattan distance and complete linkage with the R hclust function. Clone sharing by CDR3 amino acid sequence was assessed by resampling 12 repertoires per group over 100 rounds. The repertoires were searched for around 72 published EBV-specific and some 250 published CMV-specific TCRbeta sequences. Analysis left out a couple of CVID samples that produced under 10,000 sequences, so approximately 40 CVID repertoires remained. Here the immuneACCESS table is served through TCRdb, limited to in-frame sequences with V and J called. Missing clones are a known gap in these copies; in checked studies unresolved V genes cover under half, and the rest lacks a known reason. V and J calls plus clone size are reproduced from that table; the DNA served to infer D and trimming. The sample counts some 25,000 clones, each observed more than once. Of the sample, more than 3.5% falls within the top ten clones.

Standard criteria were used to diagnose CVID, namely serum IgG, IgA and/or IgM reduced below the normal range together with specific antibody deficiency. A total of 45 or so subjects (approximately 15 female and around 29 male; age range roughly 9 to 70 years, mean age roughly 40) were included in the CVID group. Most of the CVID patients and most of the healthy controls were of Caucasian heritage. At the time of study participation, every CVID subject had been on replacement immunoglobulin therapy for at least one year. When blood was collected, none of the CVID subjects were ill or on immunomodulatory or immunosuppressive medication. Heparinized peripheral whole blood samples of roughly 5 to 8 ml were obtained from each donor. Genomic DNA from adults with common variable immune deficiency (CVID) and from healthy adult controls was used for sequencing of TCRbeta CDR3 repertoires. To isolate peripheral blood mononuclear cells, diluted blood was subjected to density centrifugation over Hypaque 1077 or Ficoll-Paque. Genomic DNA was extracted from unsorted mononuclear cells by Qiagen column purification or by a centrifugation-based method.

The CDR3 holds 15 amino acids from the cysteine to the phenylalanine. Part of the CDR3 DNA is given, 36 bases translated from base 1. CDR1 and CDR2 (KGHSH, LQKENI) derive from the germline V gene. Between the V and J ends, shortened by 3 bases and 4 bases respectively, the junction contains 13 bases. The V gene is TRBV18 and the J gene is TRBJ2-1, with no confident D gene call. Sequenced input: peripheral blood mononuclear cells. The source of this sequence is a human donor with common variable immunodeficiency. Partial CDR3 DNA: TGTGCCAGCTCACCGGTAGACTCGCCGTACAATGAG. Protein translation: CASSPVDSPYNE. The entire CDR3 sequence reads CASSPVDSPYNEQFF.